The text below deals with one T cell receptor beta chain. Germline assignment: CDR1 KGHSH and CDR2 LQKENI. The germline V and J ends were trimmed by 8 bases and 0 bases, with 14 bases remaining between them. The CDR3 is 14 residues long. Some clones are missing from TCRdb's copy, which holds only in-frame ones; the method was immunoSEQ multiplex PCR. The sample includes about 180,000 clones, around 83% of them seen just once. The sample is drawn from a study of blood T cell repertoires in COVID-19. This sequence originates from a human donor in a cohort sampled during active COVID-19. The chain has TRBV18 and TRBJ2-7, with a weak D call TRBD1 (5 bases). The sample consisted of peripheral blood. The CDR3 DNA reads TGTGCCAGCCTCCAGGGTAGAAGCTCCTACGAGCAGTACTTC. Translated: CASLQGRSSYEQYF.